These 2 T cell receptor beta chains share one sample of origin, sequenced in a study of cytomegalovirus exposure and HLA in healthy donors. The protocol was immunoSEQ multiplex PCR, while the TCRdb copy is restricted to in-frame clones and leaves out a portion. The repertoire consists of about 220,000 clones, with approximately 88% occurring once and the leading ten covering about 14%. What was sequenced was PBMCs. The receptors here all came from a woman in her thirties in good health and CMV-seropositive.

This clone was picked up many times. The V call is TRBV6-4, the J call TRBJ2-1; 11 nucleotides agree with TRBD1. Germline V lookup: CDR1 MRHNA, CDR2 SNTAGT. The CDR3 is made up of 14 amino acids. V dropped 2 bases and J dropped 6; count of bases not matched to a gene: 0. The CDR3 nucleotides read TGTGCCAGCAGTGACGGGACAGGGGGCAATGAGCAGTTCTTC. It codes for CASSDGTGGNEQFF.

CDR3 DNA sequence: TGCGCCAGCAGCTTGATTAGTGAGGGGAGTATTGGAGAGACCCAGTACTTC. This sequence encodes CASSLISEGSIGETQYF. The chain recombines TRBV5-1 with TRBJ2-5; either TRBD1 or TRBD2 may supply D (5 bases each). V was trimmed by 1 base and J by 4 bases, leaving 20 bases between them. The CDR3 contains 17 residues. Germline V gene lookup returns CDR1 SGHRS and CDR2 YFSETQ.